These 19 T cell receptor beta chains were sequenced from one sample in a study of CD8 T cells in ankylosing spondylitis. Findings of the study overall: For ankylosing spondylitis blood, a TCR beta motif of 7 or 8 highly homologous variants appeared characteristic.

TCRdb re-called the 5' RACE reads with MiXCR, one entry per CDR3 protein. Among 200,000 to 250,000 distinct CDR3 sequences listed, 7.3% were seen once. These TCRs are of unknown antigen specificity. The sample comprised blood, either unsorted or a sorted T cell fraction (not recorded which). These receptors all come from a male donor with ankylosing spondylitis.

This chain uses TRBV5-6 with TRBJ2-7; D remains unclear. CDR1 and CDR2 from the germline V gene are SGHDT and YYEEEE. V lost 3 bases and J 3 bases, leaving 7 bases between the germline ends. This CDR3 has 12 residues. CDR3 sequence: CASSSGDYEQYF. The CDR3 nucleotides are TGTGCCAGCAGCTCTGGTGACTACGAGCAGTACTTC.

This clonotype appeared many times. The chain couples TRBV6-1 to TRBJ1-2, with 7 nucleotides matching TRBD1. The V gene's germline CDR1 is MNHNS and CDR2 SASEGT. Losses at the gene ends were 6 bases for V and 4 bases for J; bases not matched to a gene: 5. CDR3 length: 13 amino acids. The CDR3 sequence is CASSLGQVYGYTF. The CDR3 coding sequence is TGTGCCAGCAGCCTCGGACAGGTCTATGGCTACACCTTC.

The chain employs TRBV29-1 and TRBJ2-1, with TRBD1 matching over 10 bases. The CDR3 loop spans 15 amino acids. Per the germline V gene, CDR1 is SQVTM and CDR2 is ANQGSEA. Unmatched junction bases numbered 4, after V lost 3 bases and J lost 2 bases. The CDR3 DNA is TGCAGCGTTGACGGGACAGGGGTCCCCTACAATGAGCAGTTCTTC. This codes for CSVDGTGVPYNEQFF.

CDR3 sequence (DNA): TGTGCCAGCAGCGCGACAGGGCCCGGGACCCAGTACTTC. It encodes CASSATGPGTQYF. The chain links TRBV7-6 to TRBJ2-5, with 7 bases fitting TRBD1. The V segment lost 5 bases and the J segment 7 bases; nucleotides outside the gene matches: 7. The length of the CDR3 is 13 residues. The germline gives CDR1 SGHVS, CDR2 FNYEAQ.

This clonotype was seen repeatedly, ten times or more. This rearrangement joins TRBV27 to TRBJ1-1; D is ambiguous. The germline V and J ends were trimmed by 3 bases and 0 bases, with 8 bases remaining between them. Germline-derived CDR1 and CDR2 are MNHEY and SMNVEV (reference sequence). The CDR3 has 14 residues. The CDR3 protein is CASSFRRMNTEAFF. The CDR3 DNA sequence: TGTGCCAGCAGTTTTCGGCGGATGAACACTGAAGCTTTCTTT.

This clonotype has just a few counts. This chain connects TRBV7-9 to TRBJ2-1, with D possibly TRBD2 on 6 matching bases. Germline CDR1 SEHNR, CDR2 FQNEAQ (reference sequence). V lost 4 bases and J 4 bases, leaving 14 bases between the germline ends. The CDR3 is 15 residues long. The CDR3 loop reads CASSSLASGYNEQFF. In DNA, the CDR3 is TGTGCCAGCAGCTCGCTAGCGTCGGGTTACAATGAGCAGTTCTTC.

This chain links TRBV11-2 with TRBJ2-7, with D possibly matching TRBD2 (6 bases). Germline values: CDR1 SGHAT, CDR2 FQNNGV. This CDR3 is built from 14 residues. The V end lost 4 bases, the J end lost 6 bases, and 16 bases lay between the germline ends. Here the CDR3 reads CASSSRDSPGEQYF. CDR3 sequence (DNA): TGTGCCAGCAGCTCCCGGGACTCCCCTGGCGAGCAGTACTTC.

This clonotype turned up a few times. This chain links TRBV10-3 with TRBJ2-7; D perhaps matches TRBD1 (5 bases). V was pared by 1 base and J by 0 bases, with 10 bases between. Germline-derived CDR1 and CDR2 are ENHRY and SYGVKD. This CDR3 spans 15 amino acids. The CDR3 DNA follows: TGTGCCATCAGTGAGTGGGGCAGTCTCTCCTACGAGCAGTACTTC. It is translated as CAISEWGSLSYEQYF.

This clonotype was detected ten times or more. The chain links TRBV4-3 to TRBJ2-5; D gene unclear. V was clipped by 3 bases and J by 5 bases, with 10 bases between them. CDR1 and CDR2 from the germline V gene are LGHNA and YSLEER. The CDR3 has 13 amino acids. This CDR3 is CASSQGSQETQYF. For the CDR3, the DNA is TGCGCCAGCAGCCAGGGGTCCCAGGAGACCCAGTACTTC.

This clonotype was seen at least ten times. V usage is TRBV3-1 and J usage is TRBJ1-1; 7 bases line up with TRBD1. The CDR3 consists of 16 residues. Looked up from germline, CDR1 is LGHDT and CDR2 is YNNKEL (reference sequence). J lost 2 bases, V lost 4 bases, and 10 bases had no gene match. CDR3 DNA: TGTGCCAGCAGCCCTCGTCGGGCAGGGGGTAACACTGAAGCTTTCTTT. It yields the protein CASSPRRAGGNTEAFF.

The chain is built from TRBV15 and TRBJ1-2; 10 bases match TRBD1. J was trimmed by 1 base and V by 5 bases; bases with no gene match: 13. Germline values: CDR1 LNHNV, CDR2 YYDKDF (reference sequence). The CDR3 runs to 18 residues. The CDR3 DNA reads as TGTGCCACCAGCGGCTTCTCAGACAGGGGGCCAAATAACTATGGCTACACCTTC. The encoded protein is CATSGFSDRGPNNYGYTF.

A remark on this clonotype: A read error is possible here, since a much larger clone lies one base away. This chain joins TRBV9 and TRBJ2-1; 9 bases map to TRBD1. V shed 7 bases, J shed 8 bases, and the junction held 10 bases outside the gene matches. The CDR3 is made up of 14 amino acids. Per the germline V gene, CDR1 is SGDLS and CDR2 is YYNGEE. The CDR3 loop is CASGLQGAGDEQFF. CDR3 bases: TGTGCCAGCGGCCTACAGGGGGCTGGGGATGAGCAGTTCTTC.

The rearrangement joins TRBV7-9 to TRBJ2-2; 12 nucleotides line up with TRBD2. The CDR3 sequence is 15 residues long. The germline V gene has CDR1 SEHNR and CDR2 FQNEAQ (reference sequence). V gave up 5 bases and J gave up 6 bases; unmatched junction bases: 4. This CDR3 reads CASSGRLAGAGELFF. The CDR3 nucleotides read TGTGCCAGCAGCGGACGACTAGCGGGAGCCGGGGAGCTGTTTTTT.

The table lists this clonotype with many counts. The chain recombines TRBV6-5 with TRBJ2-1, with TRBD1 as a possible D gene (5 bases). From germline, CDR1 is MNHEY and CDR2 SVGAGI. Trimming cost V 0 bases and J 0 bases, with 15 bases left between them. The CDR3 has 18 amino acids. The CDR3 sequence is CASSYSWGRPSSYNEQFF. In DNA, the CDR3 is TGTGCCAGCAGTTACTCTTGGGGCAGGCCGAGCTCCTACAATGAGCAGTTCTTC.

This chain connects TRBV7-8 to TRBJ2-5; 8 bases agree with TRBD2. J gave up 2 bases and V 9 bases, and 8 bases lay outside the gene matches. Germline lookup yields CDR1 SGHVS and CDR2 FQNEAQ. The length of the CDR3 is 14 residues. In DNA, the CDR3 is TGTGCCAGTGAAGGACTAGCATTACAAGAGACCCAGTACTTC. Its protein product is CASEGLALQETQYF.

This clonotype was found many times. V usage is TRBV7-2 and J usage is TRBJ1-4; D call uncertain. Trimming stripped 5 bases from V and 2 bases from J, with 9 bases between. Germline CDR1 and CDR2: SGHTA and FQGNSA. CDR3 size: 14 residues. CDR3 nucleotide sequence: TGTGCCAGCAGCCCCGGGATTACTAATGAAAAACTGTTTTTT. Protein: CASSPGITNEKLFF.

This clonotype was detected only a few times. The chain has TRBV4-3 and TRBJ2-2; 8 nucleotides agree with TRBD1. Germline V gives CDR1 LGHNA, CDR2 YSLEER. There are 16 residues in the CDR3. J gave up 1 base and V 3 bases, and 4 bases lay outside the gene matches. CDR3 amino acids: CASSQYGTGNTGELFF. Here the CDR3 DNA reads TGCGCCAGCAGCCAGTATGGGACAGGGAACACCGGGGAGCTGTTTTTT.

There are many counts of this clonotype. The CDR3 is CASSDYGSKGHNEQFF. The CDR3, as DNA: TGTGCCAGCAGTGATTATGGCAGTAAGGGGCACAATGAGCAGTTCTTC. The chain carries TRBV6-1 and TRBJ2-1; possible D gene TRBD1, 5 bases. The germline V gene has CDR1 MNHNS and CDR2 SASEGT. The CDR3 contains 16 residues. Between the trimmed V and J ends, which lost 3 bases and 5 bases, there was a span of 17 bases.

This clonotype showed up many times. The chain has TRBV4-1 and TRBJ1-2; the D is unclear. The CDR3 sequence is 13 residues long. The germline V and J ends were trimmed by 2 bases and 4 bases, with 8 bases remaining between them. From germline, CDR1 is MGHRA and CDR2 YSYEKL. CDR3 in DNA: TGCGCCAGCAGCCAATCCCCCGGCTATGGCTACACCTTC. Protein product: CASSQSPGYGYTF.